The 17 T cell receptor beta chains presented below share a single source sample, sequenced in a study of Ad26.COV2.S vaccination and SARS-CoV-2 variants. Treatment specified: about 20 received Ad26.COV2.S at low or high dose, single or two shots; a few received placebo; per-sample allocation not given. Specimen acquisition occurred on day 63 following the initial vaccine or placebo injection. Clones were read by immunoSEQ multiplex PCR, and TCRdb kept only the in-frame ones, dropping some. The sample yields about 320,000 clones, around four fifths seen once. This material consisted of peripheral blood, taken in a trial of Ad26.COV2.S vaccine versus placebo. The source of these receptors is a person between 18 and 60 years old who received the Ad26.COV2.S COVID-19 vaccine or a placebo.

This chain joins TRBV2 and TRBJ1-4; D remains ambiguous. The CDR3 spans 11 residues. Per the germline V gene, CDR1 is SNHLY and CDR2 is FYNNEI. With 2 bases removed from V and 10 bases from J, the gap between germline ends came to 5 bases. In DNA form, the CDR3 reads TGTGCCAGCAGTGAATACGGAAAACTGTTTTTT. It encodes CASSEYGKLFF.

This clone has only one observation. The chain joins TRBV9 to TRBJ1-1; D is undetermined. Germline V CDR1 and CDR2: SGDLS, YYNGEE. The CDR3 totals 15 residues. Trimming took 2 bases from V and 0 from J, leaving 11 bases between them. The CDR3 DNA reads as TGTGCCAGCAGCGTGGGCTATAATATGAACACTGAAGCTTTCTTT. This sequence encodes CASSVGYNMNTEAFF.

The rearrangement uses TRBV14 and TRBJ1-1; 7 bases line up with TRBD1. J gave up 3 bases and V 4 bases, and 5 bases lay outside the gene matches. The CDR3 totals 14 residues. CDR1 and CDR2 (germline): SGHDN, FVKESK. CDR3 bases: TGTGCCAGCAGCCCGCAAACAGGGGACACTGAAGCTTTCTTT. Translation: CASSPQTGDTEAFF. Complete variable domain (other parts from reference TRBV14 and TRBJ1-1): EAGVTQFPSHSVIEKGQTVTLRCDPISGHDNLYWYRRVMGKEIKFLLHFVKESKQDESGMPNNRFLAERTGGTYSTLKVQPAELEDSGVYFCASSPQTGDTEAFFGQGTRLTVV.

The chain joins TRBV6-6 to TRBJ1-5; D is ambiguous. Trimming stripped 6 bases from V and 7 bases from J, with 16 bases between. Germline V CDR1 and CDR2: MNHNY, SVGAGI (reference sequence). The CDR3 length is 14 residues. CDR3 loop: CASRRTVTEQPQHF. Written as DNA, the CDR3 is TGTGCCAGCAGACGAACAGTAACGGAACAGCCCCAGCATTTT.

The gene calls are TRBV29-1 and TRBJ1-1; a weak D match, TRBD1 (5 bases). The CDR3 is 13 residues long. The V and J ends lost 7 bases and 2 bases respectively, with 14 bases between them. CDR1 and CDR2 (germline): SQVTM, ANQGSEA. The CDR3 DNA reads as TGCAGCGCCGCGGAAGGGACCAACACTGAAGCTTTCTTT. This encodes CSAAEGTNTEAFF.

J is TRBJ2-2 and V is TRBV28, with 10 positions matching TRBD2. Germline V gene data show CDR1 as MDHEN and CDR2 as SYDVKM. Germline trimming cut 6 bases from V and 5 bases from J; bases unmatched to any gene: 6. CDR3 size: 15 residues. Here the CDR3 reads CASSEAGGRTGELFF. The CDR3 DNA sequence: TGTGCCAGCAGCGAAGCGGGGGGGCGAACCGGGGAGCTGTTTTTT.

The chain is built from TRBV6-5 and TRBJ1-2; possible D gene TRBD1, 6 bases. V lost 6 bases to trimming and J lost 8 bases, with 22 bases between them. The V gene's germline CDR1 is MNHEY and CDR2 SVGAGI. The CDR3 has 15 residues. Here the CDR3 reads CASRVPLAGARGYTF. The CDR3 DNA is TGTGCCAGCAGGGTCCCTTTGGCAGGGGCCAGAGGCTACACCTTC.

This clone was recorded only once. The gene calls are TRBV11-1 and TRBJ1-6; D is unresolved. Between the trimmed V and J ends, which lost 2 bases and 6 bases, there was a span of 2 bases. This CDR3 region has 12 residues. Germline V gene data show CDR1 as SGHAT and CDR2 as FQDESV (reference sequence). CDR3 coding DNA: TGTGCCAGCAGCTTAAGTAATTCACCCCTCCACTTT. This codes for CASSLSNSPLHF.

V is TRBV19 and J is TRBJ1-5, with 7 bases identical to TRBD1. Germline loops: CDR1 LNHDA, CDR2 SQIVND (reference sequence). This CDR3 has 15 residues. V was clipped by 7 bases and J by 0 bases; unmatched bases: 6. CDR3 bases: TGTGCCAGTAATAACAGGGGAGCTAGCAATCAGCCCCAGCATTTT. This codes for CASNNRGASNQPQHF.

The chain carries TRBV2 and TRBJ1-4; weak D call: TRBD1 (5 bases). Per germline, CDR1 SNHLY and CDR2 FYNNEI. The CDR3 covers 13 residues. V shed 7 bases and J shed 8 bases, with 14 bases lying between them. CDR3 nucleotide sequence: TGTGCCAGCAATAGGGACCTAGGGGAAAAACTGTTTTTT. It is translated as CASNRDLGEKLFF.

The V and J genes are TRBV5-1 and TRBJ1-1; D ambiguous. Germline V gene lookup returns CDR1 SGHRS and CDR2 YFSETQ. The CDR3 is 16 amino acids. With 5 bases removed from V and 4 bases from J, the gap between germline ends came to 21 bases. For the CDR3, the DNA is TGCGCCAGCAGGTATTCCCTTGGGCCCGCGGGCACTGAAGCTTTCTTT. Its protein product is CASRYSLGPAGTEAFF. The whole variable domain, remainder taken from reference TRBV5-1 and TRBJ1-1, is KAGVTQTPRYLIKTRGQQVTLSCSPISGHRSVSWYQQTPGQGLQFLFEYFSETQRNKGNFPGRFSGRQFSNSRSEMNVSTLELGDSALYLCASRYSLGPAGTEAFFGQGTRLTVV.

This clone was counted once. The V call is TRBV2, the J call TRBJ2-5; D unclear. CDR1 and CDR2 (germline): SNHLY, FYNNEI. V was cut by 6 bases and J by 4 bases, with 12 bases left in between. CDR3 length: 13 residues. The CDR3 here is CASSNGRRETQYF. Written as DNA, the CDR3 is TGTGCCAGCAGCAACGGACGACGAGAGACCCAGTACTTC.

This chain connects TRBV4-2 to TRBJ1-1, with 7 bases that match TRBD1. J was trimmed by 5 bases and V by 4 bases; bases with no gene match: 7. The CDR3 spans 14 residues. Per germline, CDR1 LGHNA and CDR2 YNFKEQ. The CDR3 loop reads CASSPRAGGTEAFF. In DNA, the CDR3 is TGTGCCAGCAGCCCAAGAGCAGGGGGGACTGAAGCTTTCTTT.

This clone was found a few times. The V and J genes are TRBV1 and TRBJ2-2; the D call TRBD2 from the table was never checked on the DNA. TRBV1 is reported as a pseudogene. This CDR3 has 15 residues. The CDR3, as DNA: TGCACCAGCAGAGAGCGGACTGCGAACACCGGGGAGCTGTTTTTT. Translating gives CTSRERTANTGELFF.

The chain combines TRBV5-6 with TRBJ2-7, with 7 bases lining up with TRBD1. This CDR3 spans 15 amino acids. Trimming took 3 bases from V and 2 from J; bases not matched to a gene: 8. Looked up from germline, CDR1 is SGHDT and CDR2 is YYEEEE. Here the CDR3 reads CASSYRGPNPYEQYF. CDR3 bases: TGTGCCAGCAGCTATAGGGGGCCGAACCCCTACGAGCAGTACTTC.

This rearrangement joins TRBV5-4 to TRBJ2-2, with TRBD1 matching over 9 bases. Losses at the gene ends were 2 bases for V and 5 bases for J; bases not matched to a gene: 10. This CDR3 has 17 amino acids. Germline CDR1 and CDR2: SGHNT and YYREEE (reference sequence). The CDR3 spells CASSFTGGGLDTGELFF. CDR3 bases: TGTGCCAGCAGCTTCACAGGGGGCGGATTAGATACCGGGGAGCTGTTTTTT.

The J gene is TRBJ2-3, the V gene TRBV5-1, with D possibly TRBD1 on 6 matching bases. This CDR3 region has 14 residues. The V end was cut by 2 bases, the J end by 1 base, with 8 bases between. Germline V gene sequence: CDR1 SGHRS, CDR2 YFSETQ. CDR3 sequence: CASSFNRGTDTQYF. CDR3 coding DNA: TGCGCCAGCAGCTTTAACAGGGGCACAGATACGCAGTATTTT.